The rows below give T cell receptor beta chains drawn from one sample of a study of shared clonotypes between healthy human individuals. Using immunoSEQ multiplex PCR, the repertoire was profiled, and TCRdb retains in-frame clones only, with some absent. The sample carries 2 million to 2.5 million clones, around 95% recorded once. Sequencing input: naive CD4+ T cells sorted from blood. Receptor source: a man aged 18 to 30 in good health. The CDR3 runs from the conserved cysteine through the conserved F or W. D genes are given only for firm matches. Not all rows give a size; the values are once, few, many and, for expanded clones, a class.

CDR3aa | CDR3nt | abundance | v_gene | d_gene | j_gene
CASSLAQGAGGYTF | TGTGCCAGCAGCTTAGCTCAGGGGGCGGGAGGCTACACCTTC | . | TRBV7-2 | TRBD1 | TRBJ1-2
CASSQDRGTDTQYF | TGTGCCAGCAGCCAAGATAGAGGCACAGATACGCAGTATTTT | . | TRBV4-2 | . | TRBJ2-3
CASILTSGGPYEQYF | TGTGCCAGCATCCTCACTAGCGGAGGACCCTACGAGCAGTACTTC | . | TRBV7-2 | TRBD2 | TRBJ2-7
CASSEVWDSFYNEQFF | TGTGCCAGCAGTGAAGTCTGGGACAGCTTCTACAATGAGCAGTTCTTC | . | TRBV6-1 | TRBD1 | TRBJ2-1
CASSQVLGLGNSPLHF | TGCGCCAGCAGCCAAGTGTTGGGACTGGGTAATTCACCCCTCCACTTT | . | TRBV4-1 | . | TRBJ1-6
CASIQGGGNQPQHF | TGTGCCAGCATCCAGGGTGGAGGCAATCAGCCCCAGCATTTT | few | TRBV6-1 | . | TRBJ1-5
CASSFTGYEQYF | TGTGCCAGCAGTTTTACAGGGTACGAGCAGTACTTC | . | TRBV6-6 | . | TRBJ2-7
CASSESKAGSTDTQYF | TGCGCCAGCAGTGAGTCGAAGGCGGGAAGCACAGATACGCAGTATTTT | . | TRBV10-1 | . | TRBJ2-3
CASSYGSNPNQPQHF | TGTGCCAGCAGTTACGGGTCGAATCCCAATCAGCCCCAGCATTTT | once | TRBV6-6 | . | TRBJ1-5
CASSDLGRTYEQYF | TGTGCCAGCAGTGACCTGGGACGGACCTACGAGCAGTACTTC | . | TRBV2 | . | TRBJ2-7
CASSRGAGNTGELFF | TGTGCCAGCAGCCGCGGCGCCGGTAACACCGGGGAGCTGTTTTTT | once | TRBV7-9 | . | TRBJ2-2
CASSYSGSGGQETQYF | TGTGCCAGCAGTTACTCGGGTAGCGGGGGTCAAGAGACCCAGTACTTC | . | TRBV6-5 | TRBD2 | TRBJ2-5
CASSLAGQGTLTDTQYF | TGTGCCAGCAGCTTAGCTGGACAGGGGACTCTTACGGATACGCAGTATTTT | . | TRBV7-6 | TRBD1 | TRBJ2-3
CSVALRPGTGELFF | TGCAGCGTTGCTTTACGCCCGGGCACCGGGGAGCTGTTTTTT | . | TRBV29-1 | . | TRBJ2-2
CASSTPTGGNTDTQYF | TGTGCCAGCAGCACACCGACAGGGGGGAACACAGATACGCAGTATTTT | . | TRBV9 | TRBD1 | TRBJ2-3
CASSSSWAGELFF | TGTGCCAGCAGCTCGAGTTGGGCCGGGGAGCTGTTTTTT | . | TRBV5-6 | . | TRBJ2-2
CASSAGGNQETQYF | TGTGCCAGCAGCGCTGGGGGGAACCAAGAGACCCAGTACTTC | once | TRBV7-9 | . | TRBJ2-5